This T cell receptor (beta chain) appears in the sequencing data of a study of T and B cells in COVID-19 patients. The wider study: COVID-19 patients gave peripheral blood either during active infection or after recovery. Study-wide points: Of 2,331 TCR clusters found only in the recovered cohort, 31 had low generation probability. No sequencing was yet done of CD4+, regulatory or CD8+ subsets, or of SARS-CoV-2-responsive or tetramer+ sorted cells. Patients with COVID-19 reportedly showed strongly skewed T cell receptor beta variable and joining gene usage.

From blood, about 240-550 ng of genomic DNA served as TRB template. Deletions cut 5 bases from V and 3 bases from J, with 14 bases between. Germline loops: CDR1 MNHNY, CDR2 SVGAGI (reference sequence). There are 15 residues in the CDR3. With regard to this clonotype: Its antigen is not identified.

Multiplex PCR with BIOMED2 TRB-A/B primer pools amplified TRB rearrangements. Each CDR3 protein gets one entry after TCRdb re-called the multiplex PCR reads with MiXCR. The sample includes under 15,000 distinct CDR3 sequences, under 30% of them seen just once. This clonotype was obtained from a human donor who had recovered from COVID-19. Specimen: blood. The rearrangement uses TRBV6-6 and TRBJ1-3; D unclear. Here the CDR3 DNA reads TGTGCCAGCAGTGGGCCCCAAAGGGTTGGAAACACCATATATTTT. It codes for CASSGPQRVGNTIYF.